The 14 T cell receptor beta chains presented below share a single source sample, sequenced in a study of siplizumab effects on memory and regulatory T cells. The data were produced by immunoSEQ multiplex PCR, yet TCRdb's version contains in-frame clones alone and is incomplete. The sample holds about 75,000 clones, around 93% seen once. Sequencing input: CD8+ T cells sorted from blood. Every receptor here comes from a human donor in good health.

The rearrangement links TRBV13 to TRBJ2-3; 7 bases are a match to TRBD2. V shed 3 bases, J shed 4 bases, and the junction held 1 base outside the gene matches. Germline V gives CDR1 PRHDT, CDR2 FYEKMQ (reference sequence). This CDR3 spans 13 amino acids. In nucleotides, the CDR3 is TGTGCCAGCAGCTTCCGGGGGGCAGATACGCAGTATTTT. Amino acids: CASSFRGADTQYF.

The chain has TRBV10-1 and TRBJ1-1; D might be TRBD1 (6 bases). Between the trimmed V and J ends, which lost 2 bases and 0 bases, there was a span of 13 bases. This CDR3 comprises 16 residues. Germline V gives CDR1 WNHNN, CDR2 SYGVQD (reference sequence). The CDR3 loop is CASSERPGVLNTEAFF. The CDR3 coding sequence is TGCGCCAGCAGTGAGAGGCCAGGGGTTTTGAACACTGAAGCTTTCTTT.

The chain uses TRBV12-5 and TRBJ1-6, with a possible D match to TRBD1 (6 bases). The V gene's germline CDR1 is LGHNT and CDR2 FRNRAP. The V end was cut by 2 bases, the J end by 10 bases, with 18 bases between. The CDR3 runs to 16 residues. CDR3 DNA sequence: TGTGCTAGTGGTTTGACCCCGGGGGGCGGAGGGTCACCCCTCCACTTT. As protein: CASGLTPGGGGSPLHF. Using reference TRBV12-5 and TRBJ1-6 for the parts outside the CDR3, the full variable domain is DARVTQTPRHKVTEMGQEVTMRCQPILGHNTVFWYRQTMMQGLELLAYFRNRAPLDDSGMPKDRFSAEMPDATLATLKIQPSEPRDSAVYFCASGLTPGGGGSPLHFGNGTRLTVT.

This chain joins TRBV27 and TRBJ2-5; perhaps TRBD2 as D (6 bases). CDR1 and CDR2 from the germline V gene are MNHEY and SMNVEV (reference sequence). Trimming took 4 bases from V and 7 from J, leaving 10 bases between them. This CDR3 spans 12 amino acids. In nucleotides, the CDR3 is TGTGCCAGCAGTTATCAGGGAGGGACCCAGTACTTC. Residues: CASSYQGGTQYF.

The chain links TRBV28 to TRBJ1-6, with 7 bases that match TRBD1. Germline CDR1 is MDHEN and CDR2 is SYDVKM. The ends lost 6 bases at V and 3 bases at J; junction bases unmatched: 5. The CDR3 totals 15 residues. The CDR3 is CASRQQGYYNSPLHF. CDR3 DNA: TGTGCCAGCAGACAACAGGGGTACTATAATTCACCCCTCCACTTT.

This clone was recorded only once. This rearrangement joins TRBV7-3 to TRBJ2-6; TRBD1 agrees at 10 bases. The germline gives CDR1 SGHTA, CDR2 FQGTGA. The V gene end was trimmed by 4 bases and the J gene end by 2 bases; junction bases not matched to a gene: 8. The CDR3 totals 18 residues. The CDR3 DNA sequence: TGTGCCAGCAGCTCCCTCCCCGGGACAGGGGCTGGGGCCAACGTCCTGACTTTC. Protein product: CASSSLPGTGAGANVLTF.

The J gene is TRBJ1-1, the V gene TRBV6-5; D might be TRBD1 (5 bases). This CDR3 has 15 amino acids. V lost 0 bases, J lost 4 bases, and 12 bases lay in between. Germline V gives CDR1 MNHEY, CDR2 SVGAGI. The CDR3 protein is CASSYSEGPTTEAFF. CDR3 coding DNA: TGTGCCAGCAGTTACTCGGAGGGACCGACCACTGAAGCTTTCTTT.

The rearrangement joins TRBV5-4 to TRBJ2-2, with D perhaps given as TRBD1 or TRBD2 (5 bases each). The length of the CDR3 is 13 residues. Per the germline V gene, CDR1 is SGHNT and CDR2 is YYREEE (reference sequence). V shed 3 bases and J shed 7 bases, with 10 bases lying between them. This chain's CDR3 is CASSSGPNGELFF. CDR3 bases: TGTGCCAGCAGCTCGGGACCGAACGGGGAGCTGTTTTTT. Based on the CDR3 plus reference TRBV5-4 and TRBJ2-2, the full variable domain is ETGVTQSPTHLIKTRGQQVTLRCSSQSGHNTVSWYQQALGQGPQFIFQYYREEENGRGNFPPRFSGLQFPNYSSELNVNALELDDSALYLCASSSGPNGELFFGEGSRLTVL.

The rearrangement links TRBV30 to TRBJ1-1; D might be TRBD1 (6 bases). Trimming took 3 bases from V and 5 from J, leaving 13 bases between them. The CDR3 spans 13 residues. CDR1 is GTSNPN, CDR2 SVGIG, per germline (reference sequence). The chain's CDR3 is CAWSPGVSTEAFF. Here the CDR3 DNA reads TGTGCCTGGAGCCCAGGGGTCTCGACTGAAGCTTTCTTT.

This clone was observed a single time. The chain uses TRBV5-1 and TRBJ2-7; D uncertain. Germline CDR1 and CDR2: SGHRS and YFSETQ. Trimming took off 2 bases at V and 4 bases at J, with 7 bases between the two ends. The CDR3 is 12 residues long. The CDR3 nucleotides are TGCGCCAGCAGCTTCGACGGGTACGAGCAGTACTTC. As protein: CASSFDGYEQYF. Using reference TRBV5-1 and TRBJ2-7 for the parts outside the CDR3, the full variable domain is KAGVTQTPRYLIKTRGQQVTLSCSPISGHRSVSWYQQTPGQGLQFLFEYFSETQRNKGNFPGRFSGRQFSNSRSEMNVSTLELGDSALYLCASSFDGYEQYFGPGTRLTVT.

The chain has TRBV5-6 and TRBJ2-1, with D unclear. The V gene lost 0 bases and the J gene lost 5 bases, with 9 bases spanning the gap. The germline CDR1 and CDR2 sequences are SGHDT and YYEEEE. The CDR3 contains 14 residues. In DNA, the CDR3 is TGTGCCAGCAGCTTGGGCAGGTATAACAATGAGCAGTTCTTC. Its translation is CASSLGRYNNEQFF.

The rearrangement joins TRBV9 to TRBJ2-1; either TRBD1 or TRBD2 may supply D (5 bases each). Trimming shortened V by 3 bases and J by 0 bases, and 10 bases separated the two germline ends. Germline loops: CDR1 SGDLS, CDR2 YYNGEE. The CDR3 runs to 15 residues. The CDR3 bases are TGTGCCAGCAGCGGTAGTGGGACCTCCTACAATGAGCAGTTCTTC. Amino acid sequence: CASSGSGTSYNEQFF.

This clone was observed once. The chain recombines TRBV12-5 with TRBJ1-2; D uncertain. Germline V lookup: CDR1 LGHNT, CDR2 FRNRAP. The CDR3 runs to 11 residues. Trimming pared 7 bases from V and 8 bases from J, leaving 11 bases between. The CDR3 loop is CASDYKEGYTF. CDR3 bases: TGTGCTAGTGACTACAAGGAGGGCTACACCTTC.

The CDR3 protein is CASSPGTSGGRSYEQYF. The DNA of the CDR3 is TGTGCCAGCAGCCCCGGTACTAGCGGGGGACGCTCCTACGAGCAGTACTTC. The chain uses TRBV7-9 and TRBJ2-7; 11 bases line up with TRBD2. The junction had 9 bases not matched to a gene; V was cut back by 5 bases and J by 0 bases. Germline V gene data show CDR1 as SEHNR and CDR2 as FQNEAQ (reference sequence). The CDR3 contains 17 residues.